Listed below are T cell receptor beta chains from one sample, sequenced in a study of blood T cell repertoires in COVID-19. TCRdb's copy holds only in-frame clones and misses some; the assay was immunoSEQ multiplex PCR. The sample lists roughly 140,000 clones, about nine tenths occurring once. Sample: peripheral blood. All receptors come from a woman aged 55-69 years with active or convalescent COVID-19. Both conserved end residues are part of each CDR3. A D gene is named only where the DNA matches it firmly. Where a row states a size, it is once, few, many or the class of an expanded clone; other rows omit it.

TRBV18	.	TRBJ1-1	TRBD1	TGTGCCAGTTCTGACAGGGCCGCGGGAAGCACTGAAGCTTTCTTT	CASSDRAAGSTEAFF
TRBV5-1	.	TRBJ2-3	.	TGCGCCAGCAGCAAACAGGGACACACAGATACGCAGTATTTT	CASSKQGHTDTQYF
TRBV13	.	TRBJ1-1	TRBD1	TGTGCCAGCAGCCCTGGGACAGGGCGTAATGGGAACACTGAAGCTTTCTTT	CASSPGTGRNGNTEAFF
TRBV3-1/TRBV3-2	.	TRBJ2-3	.	TGTGCCAGCAGCCCAAAAGCCGGAGGAGGGACGAGTCACAGAAGCACAGATACGCAGTATTTT	CASSPKAGGGTSHRSTDTQYF
TRBV5-1	once	TRBJ2-3	.	TGCGCCAGCAGCTCCCGACTCTCGGGAGGCACAGATACGCAGTATTTT	CASSSRLSGGTDTQYF
TRBV10-3	.	TRBJ2-5	TRBD2	TGTGCCATCAGTGCAGGCCGGGTAGCGGGGGGTCAAGAGACCCAGTACTTC	CAISAGRVAGGQETQYF
TRBV18	.	TRBJ1-5	.	TGTGCCAGCTCACCGCAGGGGAACAATCAGCCCCAGCATTTT	CASSPQGNNQPQHF
TRBV25-1	.	TRBJ1-2	.	TGTGCCAGCAGTGAATATGGGGCAGGGATAGCCTATGGCTACACCTTC	CASSEYGAGIAYGYTF
TRBV27	.	TRBJ1-1	.	TGTGCCAGCAGTTTACGGGGGAGTACTGAAGCTTTCTTT	CASSLRGSTEAFF
TRBV7-9	.	TRBJ2-3	TRBD1	TGTGCCAGCAGCTCCGGACAGGGGGGTGGAGATACGCAGTATTTT	CASSSGQGGGDTQYF
TRBV5-1	.	TRBJ1-6	TRBD1	TGCGCCAGCAGCTCGGGGGGGGGACAGCCCCTCCACTTT	CASSSGGGQPLHF
TRBV19	.	TRBJ2-7	TRBD2	TGTGCCAGGCACGATAGCGGGGGGCCGTTCTACGAGCAGTACTTC	CARHDSGGPFYEQYF
TRBV20-1	.	TRBJ1-1	.	TGCAGTGCTCGTGGGGCCAGGGACACTGAAGCTTTCTTT	CSARGARDTEAFF
TRBV12-3/TRBV12-4	.	TRBJ2-3	.	TGTGCCAGCAATCGAGCCACAGATACGCAGTATTTT	CASNRATDTQYF
TRBV7-8	.	TRBJ1-5	.	TGTGCCAGCAGCTCTAGCAAGGGCAATCAGCCCCAGCATTTT	CASSSSKGNQPQHF
TRBV18	.	TRBJ1-1	TRBD1	TGTGCCAGCTCACGGAACAGGGGAAACACTGAAGCTTTCTTT	CASSRNRGNTEAFF
TRBV15	.	TRBJ1-1	TRBD1	TGTGCCACCAGCAGAGGGGGACAGATGAACACTGAAGCTTTCTTT	CATSRGGQMNTEAFF
TRBV4-3	.	TRBJ2-7	TRBD1	TGCGCCAGCAGCCAAGAGGCGACAGGGGGCGTCTACGAGCAGTACTTC	CASSQEATGGVYEQYF
TRBV18	.	TRBJ1-6	.	TGTGCCAGCTCCCCCTCGGGGTTCAATTCACCCCTCCACTTT	CASSPSGFNSPLHF
TRBV6-2/TRBV6-3	.	TRBJ2-1	.	TGTGCCAGCAGTTACTTTCAAAACAATGAGCAGTTCTTC	CASSYFQNNEQFF
TRBV11-1	.	TRBJ2-2	.	TGTGCCAGCAGCTTAAGTGACTTTACGTCCGGGGAGCTGTTTTTT	CASSLSDFTSGELFF
TRBV7-2	.	TRBJ1-4	TRBD1	TGTGCCAGCAGCTCCCCGGACAGGGGAGAAAAACTGTTTTTT	CASSSPDRGEKLFF
TRBV7-3	once	TRBJ2-7	TRBD2	TGTGCCAGCAGCTTAGCCGGGACTAGCAATCACGAGCAGTACTTC	CASSLAGTSNHEQYF
TRBV12-3/TRBV12-4	.	TRBJ2-5	.	TGTGCCAGCACCAATCACCGGGGGACCCAGTACTTC	CASTNHRGTQYF
TRBV5-4	.	TRBJ2-2	.	TGTGCCAGCAGCTTTATGAATAGAATGAACACCGGGGAGCTGTTTTTT	CASSFMNRMNTGELFF
TRBV19	once	TRBJ1-5	.	TGTGCCAGTACCCCGGGGTGGGGTCAGCCCCAGCATTTT	CASTPGWGQPQHF
TRBV3-1/TRBV3-2	few	TRBJ1-6	.	TGTGCCAGCAGCCGAACTAGCCTACCGGATAATTCACCCCTCCACTTT	CASSRTSLPDNSPLHF